These 31 T cell receptor beta chains share one sample of origin, sequenced in a study of T-cell reconstitution after alpha-beta-depleted transplantation in children. As it was prepared, the TCRbeta library received unique molecular identifiers. TCRdb called the PCR reads again in MiXCR, with one record for every CDR3 protein. The table includes 400,000 to 500,000 distinct CDR3 sequences, roughly 10% detected once. The source material was PBMCs from the stem cell graft donor, sampled from the stem cell graft. The origin of the receptors is a human donor who donated a stem cell graft to a child with acute myeloid leukemia.

This sequence joins TRBV12-3 or TRBV12-4 and TRBJ1-1, with D unclear. This CDR3 spans 13 amino acids. The V end was cut by 6 bases, the J end by 1 base, with 9 bases between. Written as DNA, the CDR3 is TGTGCCAGCAGCACAAACGGGAACACTGAAGCTTTCTTT. Amino acids: CASSTNGNTEAFF.

This clonotype came up a few times. The chain employs TRBV6-5 and TRBJ2-3; D is unresolved. Between the trimmed V and J ends, which lost 2 bases and 6 bases, there was a span of 18 bases. Germline-derived CDR1 and CDR2 are MNHEY and SVGAGI. This CDR3 region has 16 residues. CDR3 coding DNA: TGTGCCAGCAGTTACGGGGATCCCGGTCAGTACGATACGCAGTATTTT. This sequence encodes CASSYGDPGQYDTQYF.

This clonotype showed up just a few times. The genes are TRBV29-1 and TRBJ1-3; no reliable D call. The germline CDR1 and CDR2 sequences are SQVTM and ANQGSEA. The CDR3 sequence is 11 residues long. V was shortened by 3 bases and J by 4 bases, with 4 bases between the two germline ends. The CDR3 coding sequence is TGCAGCGTTGAGGCGGGAAACACCATATATTTT. The encoded protein is CSVEAGNTIYF.

The CDR3 loop is CASSKRLAGGNEQFF. CDR3 DNA sequence: TGCGCCAGCAGCAAGCGACTAGCGGGAGGCAATGAGCAGTTCTTC. The chain links TRBV5-1 to TRBJ2-1, with 13 bases fitting TRBD2. Germline CDR1 SGHRS, CDR2 YFSETQ. The V gene end was trimmed by 4 bases and the J gene end by 6 bases; junction bases not matched to a gene: 4. The CDR3 spans 15 residues.

The chain uses TRBV7-9 and TRBJ2-7; maybe TRBD1 (6 bases). The CDR3 covers 17 residues. V was clipped by 2 bases and J by 0 bases, with 17 bases between them. CDR1 and CDR2 from the germline V gene are SEHNR and FQNEAQ (reference sequence). This CDR3 is CASSLSYGTSSSYEQYV. DNA for the CDR3: TGTGCCAGCAGCTTATCTTATGGGACATCGAGCTCCTACGAGCAGTACGTC.

The chain couples TRBV7-2 to TRBJ2-7; D gene ambiguous. V gave up 5 bases and J gave up 4 bases, with 12 bases separating them. The CDR3 consists of 13 residues. CDR1 and CDR2 from the germline V gene are SGHTA and FQGNSA. The chain's CDR3 is CASSQATVYEQYF. CDR3 nucleotides: TGTGCCAGCAGCCAAGCGACGGTTTACGAGCAGTACTTC.

The gene calls are TRBV9 and TRBJ2-1, with TRBD1 matching 8 bases. Germline assignment: CDR1 SGDLS and CDR2 YYNGEE. Trimming removed 3 bases from V and 7 bases from J; junction bases left unmatched: 6. The CDR3 covers 14 residues. This CDR3 reads CASSARTGRNEQFF. As DNA, the CDR3 is TGTGCCAGCAGCGCTAGGACAGGGAGGAATGAGCAGTTCTTC.

At least ten counts were recorded for this clonotype. This sequence joins TRBV20-1 and TRBJ1-2, with D unresolved. Deletions cut 6 bases from V and 2 bases from J, with 19 bases between. Germline loops: CDR1 DFQATT, CDR2 SNEGSKA (reference sequence). The CDR3 runs 15 residues. The CDR3 coding sequence is TGCAGTGCCGCCCCACCGGGGTTGGCGAACTATGGCTACACCTTC. It specifies CSAAPPGLANYGYTF.

The V gene is TRBV2, the J gene TRBJ2-7; D might be TRBD1 (6 bases). CDR1 and CDR2 from the germline V gene are SNHLY and FYNNEI. The CDR3 length is 14 residues. Trimming left V 8 bases short and J 1 base short, with 15 bases between. As DNA, the CDR3 is TGTGCCAGCCGATGGAAGGGGGAGTCCTACGAGCAGTACGTC. Translated, it gives CASRWKGESYEQYV.

This clonotype was detected a few times. The V and J genes are TRBV29-1 and TRBJ1-1; TRBD1 might be the D (5 bases). Looked up from germline, CDR1 is SQVTM and CDR2 is ANQGSEA. This CDR3 region has 13 residues. V was clipped by 4 bases and J by 3 bases, with 12 bases between them. CDR3 region: CSVAGGDDTEAFF. CDR3 nucleotide sequence: TGCAGCGTTGCTGGGGGGGACGACACTGAAGCTTTCTTT.

This chain joins TRBV20-1 and TRBJ2-3, with 10 positions matching TRBD2. The CDR3 has 15 amino acids. Losses at the gene ends were 6 bases for V and 2 bases for J; bases not matched to a gene: 8. Germline lookup yields CDR1 DFQATT and CDR2 SNEGSKA (reference sequence). The CDR3 nucleotides read TGCAGTGCCCCAGGGACTAGCGCCTACACAGATACGCAGTATTTT. Translated: CSAPGTSAYTDTQYF.

There are a few counts of this clonotype. The chain combines TRBV20-1 with TRBJ2-2; D possibly corresponds to TRBD1 (6 bases). Trimming took 2 bases from V and 7 from J, leaving 14 bases between them. The CDR3 extends over 14 amino acids. Germline CDR1 reads DFQATT; CDR2 reads SNEGSKA (reference sequence). The DNA for the CDR3 is TGCAGTGCTAGAAGGACAGACCGGAGCGGGGAGCTGTTTTTT. This translates into CSARRTDRSGELFF.

This clonotype was counted between two and nine times. The chain is built from TRBV12-3 or TRBV12-4 and TRBJ2-5; TRBD2 is a possible D gene (7 bases). The V gene lost 6 bases and the J gene lost 4 bases, with 18 bases spanning the gap. This CDR3 region has 15 residues. CDR3 coding DNA: TGTGCCAGCAGCCCCGCGGGGGCGCTCGGAGAGACCCAGTACTTC. Residues: CASSPAGALGETQYF.

This clonotype occurred many times. The V and J genes are TRBV6-1 and TRBJ2-1; possibly TRBD1 for D (6 bases). The CDR3 spans 13 residues. V was shortened by 6 bases and J by 9 bases, with 15 bases between the two germline ends. Germline V gives CDR1 MNHNS, CDR2 SASEGT. CDR3 amino acids: CASSRGGQSEQFF. CDR3 DNA sequence: TGTGCCAGCAGCAGGGGTGGACAGAGTGAGCAGTTCTTC.

DNA for the CDR3: TGCGCCAGCAGCTTCAAGGGAGTTACAGATACGCAGTATTTT. Translation gives CASSFKGVTDTQYF. The chain couples TRBV5-1 to TRBJ2-3, with a tentative D call TRBD2 (5 bases). There are 14 residues in the CDR3. Deletions cut 2 bases from V and 3 bases from J, with 10 bases between. Per the germline V gene, CDR1 is SGHRS and CDR2 is YFSETQ.

This clonotype was found a few times. The chain couples TRBV9 to TRBJ2-1, with D perhaps TRBD2 (5 bases). Trimming left V 3 bases short and J 8 bases short, with 18 bases between. The CDR3 totals 15 residues. Germline values: CDR1 SGDLS, CDR2 YYNGEE. CDR3 protein: CASSARDFPGDEQFF. The CDR3 DNA is TGTGCCAGCAGCGCCCGGGATTTTCCGGGCGATGAGCAGTTCTTC.

The V gene is TRBV9, the J gene TRBJ2-3; D may correspond to TRBD1 or TRBD2 (5 bases each). V lost 0 bases and J lost 2, with 10 bases in between. The V gene's germline CDR1 is SGDLS and CDR2 YYNGEE. The CDR3 runs 15 residues. This chain's CDR3 is CASSVGGADTDTQYF. In DNA form, the CDR3 reads TGTGCCAGCAGCGTAGGAGGGGCAGACACAGATACGCAGTATTTT. Supplemented by reference TRBV9 and TRBJ2-3, the full variable domain reads DSGVTQTPKHLITATGQRVTLRCSPRSGDLSVYWYQQSLDQGLQFLIQYYNGEERAKGNILERFSAQQFPDLHSELNLSSLELGDSALYFCASSVGGADTDTQYFGPGTRLTVL.

This clonotype has a handful of counts. The gene calls are TRBV3-1 and TRBJ2-1; 7 positions match TRBD1. The V gene end was trimmed by 1 base and the J gene end by 9 bases; junction bases not matched to a gene: 6. The germline V gene has CDR1 LGHDT and CDR2 YNNKEL (reference sequence). The CDR3 loop spans 14 amino acids. This CDR3 is CASSQGQGVAEQFF. The CDR3, as DNA: TGTGCCAGCAGCCAAGGACAGGGAGTTGCTGAGCAGTTCTTC.

The sample holds a few counts of this clonotype. The chain employs TRBV20-1 and TRBJ2-5; D not certain. Germline V CDR1 and CDR2: DFQATT, SNEGSKA (reference sequence). The length of the CDR3 is 14 residues. Trimming removed 1 base from V and 4 bases from J, with 13 bases in between. The CDR3, as DNA: TGCAGTGCTAGAGTGAGAGCCCCTCGAGAGACCCAGTACTTC. This gives the protein CSARVRAPRETQYF.

Many counts were recorded for this clonotype. The chain combines TRBV29-1 with TRBJ2-5, with D unclear. The germline V gene encodes CDR1 SQVTM and CDR2 ANQGSEA. V was trimmed by 4 bases and J by 4 bases, leaving 25 bases between them. The CDR3 runs 17 residues. The CDR3 loop is CSVAQDQEHPPGETQYF. CDR3 nucleotide sequence: TGCAGCGTTGCCCAGGATCAGGAGCACCCACCAGGAGAGACCCAGTACTTC.

This clonotype was observed many times. V usage is TRBV9 and J usage is TRBJ2-1; TRBD2 matches at 12 bases. The V gene end was trimmed by 0 bases and the J gene end by 5 bases; junction bases not matched to a gene: 6. In germline, CDR1 is SGDLS, CDR2 YYNGEE. CDR3 size: 17 residues. The CDR3 is CASSVAASGGDHNEQFF. In DNA, the CDR3 is TGTGCCAGCAGCGTAGCCGCTAGCGGGGGGGACCACAATGAGCAGTTCTTC.

V usage is TRBV6-1 and J usage is TRBJ1-6; no reliable D call. The CDR3 totals 11 residues. V lost 2 bases to trimming and J lost 7 bases, with 0 bases between them. Germline CDR1 and CDR2: MNHNS and SASEGT. CDR3 in DNA: TGTGCCAGCAGTGAAAATTCACCCCTCCACTTT. Translation: CASSENSPLHF.

This clonotype has a handful of counts. The rearrangement links TRBV5-1 to TRBJ2-2, with D perhaps matching TRBD2 (5 bases). Deletions cut 0 bases from V and 7 bases from J, with 13 bases between. The CDR3 covers 15 residues. Germline V gives CDR1 SGHRS, CDR2 YFSETQ. CDR3 coding DNA: TGCGCCAGCAGCTTGGCCCCGGGGTTCGGCGGGGAGCTGTTTTTT. Translated: CASSLAPGFGGELFF.

This clonotype was observed a handful of times. The rearrangement links TRBV5-6 to TRBJ1-6; D is unclear. Trimming took off 3 bases at V and 10 bases at J, with 14 bases between the two ends. This CDR3 spans 14 amino acids. The germline CDR1 and CDR2 sequences are SGHDT and YYEEEE. Here the CDR3 DNA reads TGTGCCAGCAGCTCAGCCGGGGTGGTCTCACCCCTCCACTTT. Its protein product is CASSSAGVVSPLHF.

The gene calls are TRBV11-1 and TRBJ2-2; a weak D match, TRBD1 (5 bases). The V gene lost 5 bases and the J gene lost 3 bases, with 28 bases spanning the gap. The CDR3 runs 20 residues. Germline-derived CDR1 and CDR2 are SGHAT and FQDESV (reference sequence). Written as DNA, the CDR3 is TGTGCCAGCAGCCCCACCGTTCCCCGAAAGACAGCGCTCGACACCGGGGAGCTGTTTTTT. Residues: CASSPTVPRKTALDTGELFF. The complete variable domain, with remaining parts taken from reference TRBV11-1 and TRBJ2-2, reads EAEVAQSPRYKITEKSQAVAFWCDPISGHATLYWYRQILGQGPELLVQFQDESVVDDSQLPKDRFSAERLKGVDSTLKIQPAELGDSAMYLCASSPTVPRKTALDTGELFFGEGSRLTVL.

The genes are TRBV20-1 and TRBJ2-5; D tentatively reads TRBD1 or TRBD2 (5 bases each). The CDR3 is 10 amino acids. Per germline, CDR1 DFQATT and CDR2 SNEGSKA (reference sequence). The CDR3 region is CSLGAETQYF. The CDR3 DNA follows: TGCAGCCTCGGGGCAGAGACCCAGTACTTC.

This clonotype was detected only a few times. The chain is built from TRBV6-5 and TRBJ1-2; D ambiguous. This CDR3 has 15 residues. CDR1 MNHEY and CDR2 SVGAGI come from the germline V gene. The V and J ends lost 0 bases and 3 bases respectively, with 11 bases between them. The CDR3 DNA is TGTGCCAGCAGTTACTCGGGCAGGCCGGACTATGGCTACACCTTC. Protein sequence: CASSYSGRPDYGYTF.

The table lists this clonotype with many counts. The V gene is TRBV5-1, the J gene TRBJ2-3; the D is unclear. Germline values: CDR1 SGHRS, CDR2 YFSETQ. The CDR3 consists of 17 residues. The germline V and J ends were trimmed by 4 bases and 6 bases, with 24 bases remaining between them. The DNA of the CDR3 is TGCGCCAGCAGCCCTACCACACTGGGCCTTGGCGAGGATACGCAGTATTTT. This encodes CASSPTTLGLGEDTQYF.

This clonotype was observed a handful of times. The rearrangement joins TRBV12-3 or TRBV12-4 to TRBJ1-1; 11 positions agree with TRBD1. Trimming cost V 6 bases and J 2 bases; bases outside gene matches: 11. The CDR3 is 17 amino acids. The CDR3, as DNA: TGTGCCAGCAGCCAGAGGGGGACAGGGGGGAGCAACACTGAAGCTTTCTTT. Protein product: CASSQRGTGGSNTEAFF.

The rearrangement joins TRBV5-4 to TRBJ2-5; a possible D gene is TRBD2 (7 bases). This CDR3 contains 16 residues. Trimming cost V 4 bases and J 1 base, with 17 bases left between them. The germline CDR1 and CDR2 sequences are SGHNT and YYREEE (reference sequence). The CDR3: CASSGGRGGLQETQYF. The CDR3 DNA is TGTGCCAGCAGCGGAGGGAGGGGGGGACTCCAAGAGACCCAGTACTTC.

This clonotype was detected only a few times. V is TRBV5-1 and J is TRBJ2-7; a possible D gene is TRBD2 (5 bases). Germline V gives CDR1 SGHRS, CDR2 YFSETQ. V dropped 1 base and J dropped 5 bases, with 10 bases sitting between them. The CDR3 runs 13 residues. CDR3 DNA: TGCGCCAGCAGCTTGCTAGGGCGGGACGAGCAGTACTTC. Translation: CASSLLGRDEQYF.